Each of the 17 T cell receptor beta chains below was sequenced from the same sample in a study of cytotoxic CD8 clonotypes in ibrutinib-treated CLL. Measured with immunoSEQ multiplex PCR; TCRdb has only the in-frame clones, and not every one. Here the sample spans hundreds of thousands of clones, roughly 70% being singletons. The input for sequencing was PBMCs, taken after 24 months of ibrutinib treatment. The receptor set was obtained from a human donor with chronic lymphocytic leukemia.

This clone occurred a few times. The chain uses TRBV9 and TRBJ2-2; possible D gene TRBD1, 6 bases. This CDR3 is built from 15 residues. Trimming pared 2 bases from V and 2 bases from J, leaving 10 bases between. In germline, CDR1 is SGDLS, CDR2 YYNGEE. CDR3 DNA: TGTGCCAGCAGCGTGGACAGCCAAAACACCGGGGAGCTGTTTTTT. It is translated as CASSVDSQNTGELFF.

The J gene is TRBJ2-7, the V gene TRBV5-8; 7 bases fit TRBD1. This CDR3 contains 13 residues. The V segment lost 8 bases and the J segment 12 bases; nucleotides outside the gene matches: 17. The germline gives CDR1 SGHTS, CDR2 YDEGEE. CDR3 DNA sequence: TGTGCCAGTCGCCTAGGACAGGTCTCAAAGTTGTACTTC. Protein sequence: CASRLGQVSKLYF.

The J gene is TRBJ2-2, the V gene TRBV19, with D possibly TRBD1 on 6 matching bases. The CDR3 consists of 15 residues. From germline, CDR1 is LNHDA and CDR2 SQIVND (reference sequence). V lost 10 bases and J lost 0, with 15 bases in between. DNA for the CDR3: TGTGCCACCTGGGGGCAGGGTACGAACACCGGGGAGCTGTTTTTT. The encoded protein is CATWGQGTNTGELFF.

The CDR3 reads CASSQDRGDSYEQYF. The CDR3 DNA follows: TGCGCCAGCAGCCAAGATCGAGGGGACTCCTACGAGCAGTACTTC. This rearrangement joins TRBV4-1 to TRBJ2-7; D tentatively fits TRBD1 or TRBD2 (5 bases each). Germline CDR1 is MGHRA and CDR2 is YSYEKL. With 0 bases removed from V and 0 bases from J, the gap between germline ends came to 9 bases. The CDR3 runs 15 residues.

As regards this clone: Being one base from a much bigger clone, this may be a read error. The rearrangement links TRBV4-3 to TRBJ2-7, with 7 bases identical to TRBD1. There are 16 residues in the CDR3. CDR1 and CDR2 (germline): LGHNA, YSLEER. V shed 0 bases and J 2 bases; nucleotides not matched to a gene: 7. The DNA for the CDR3 is TGCGCCAGCAGCCAAGATCACGGGACAGTTACCTACGAGCAGTACTTC. Translating gives CASSQDHGTVTYEQYF.

V usage is TRBV27 and J usage is TRBJ2-3; D is unclear. From germline, CDR1 is MNHEY and CDR2 SMNVEV (reference sequence). V lost 0 bases and J 2 bases, leaving 3 bases between the germline ends. The CDR3 has 13 residues. The CDR3 bases are TGTGCCAGCAGTTTATCTGACACAGATACGCAGTATTTT. Protein sequence: CASSLSDTDTQYF.

The CDR3 coding sequence is TGTGCCAGCAGCGGGCGGGAGATGATGTACGAGCAGTACTTC. It encodes CASSGREMMYEQYF. J is TRBJ2-7 and V is TRBV27; 7 positions agree with TRBD2. V dropped 6 bases and J dropped 4; count of bases not matched to a gene: 9. The CDR3 has 14 residues. Germline V gene data show CDR1 as MNHEY and CDR2 as SMNVEV (reference sequence).

The chain recombines TRBV9 with TRBJ2-3, with D perhaps matching TRBD1 or TRBD2 (5 bases each). CDR3 length equals 15 residues. The V gene's germline CDR1 is SGDLS and CDR2 YYNGEE. Trimming left V 4 bases short and J 2 bases short, with 14 bases between. The CDR3 protein is CASSRRDGDTDTQYF. CDR3 DNA: TGTGCCAGCAGCCGCAGGGACGGAGACACAGATACGCAGTATTTT.

The chain links TRBV12-5 to TRBJ1-2, with D hard to call. The CDR3 contains 12 residues. Trimming shortened V by 3 bases and J by 0 bases, and 2 bases separated the two germline ends. Germline-derived CDR1 and CDR2 are LGHNT and FRNRAP. In DNA, the CDR3 is TGTGCTAGTGGTTTCACTAACTATGGCTACACCTTC. The encoded protein is CASGFTNYGYTF. The full variable domain, rest sourced from reference TRBV12-5 and TRBJ1-2, is DARVTQTPRHKVTEMGQEVTMRCQPILGHNTVFWYRQTMMQGLELLAYFRNRAPLDDSGMPKDRFSAEMPDATLATLKIQPSEPRDSAVYFCASGFTNYGYTFGSGTRLTVV.

V usage is TRBV6-5 and J usage is TRBJ2-5; TRBD1 aligns across 9 bases. Per germline, CDR1 MNHEY and CDR2 SVGAGI. V was clipped by 0 bases and J by 1 base; unmatched bases: 3. This CDR3 has 16 amino acids. The DNA of the CDR3 is TGTGCCAGCAGTTACTCGGACAGGGGCCTCCAAGAGACCCAGTACTTC. Translating gives CASSYSDRGLQETQYF.

The chain is built from TRBV6-6 and TRBJ2-7, with 11 nucleotides matching TRBD2. Losses at the gene ends were 6 bases for V and 2 bases for J; bases not matched to a gene: 6. Germline V gives CDR1 MNHNY, CDR2 SVGAGI (reference sequence). This CDR3 has 15 residues. The chain's CDR3 is CASRDGLAGPYEQYF. CDR3 coding DNA: TGTGCCAGCAGAGACGGACTAGCGGGTCCCTACGAGCAGTACTTC.

V is TRBV7-9 and J is TRBJ2-3, with D maybe TRBD1 (5 bases). Germline CDR1 and CDR2: SEHNR and FQNEAQ (reference sequence). Deletions cut 5 bases from V and 5 bases from J, with 8 bases between. The CDR3 contains 12 residues. The CDR3 protein is CASSPQGDTQYF. The CDR3 bases are TGTGCCAGCAGCCCCCAGGGAGATACGCAGTATTTT.

The chain uses TRBV6-6 and TRBJ2-3, with D uncertain. V shed 7 bases and J shed 0 bases, with 14 bases lying between them. Germline CDR1 MNHNY, CDR2 SVGAGI (reference sequence). The CDR3 covers 15 residues. The CDR3 sequence is CASTPRAGSTDTQYF. CDR3 DNA sequence: TGTGCCAGCACCCCTAGGGCAGGAAGCACAGATACGCAGTATTTT.

This rearrangement joins TRBV29-1 to TRBJ2-3; 10 bases match TRBD2. Germline CDR1 reads SQVTM; CDR2 reads ANQGSEA. The J segment lost 2 bases and the V segment lost 3 bases, leaving 8 bases of the junction unmatched. The CDR3 sequence is 16 residues long. The CDR3 loop is CSVEGASGSATDTQYF. In DNA form, the CDR3 reads TGCAGCGTTGAGGGGGCTAGCGGGAGTGCCACAGATACGCAGTATTTT.

J is TRBJ2-7 and V is TRBV6-5, with D possibly being TRBD2 (7 bases). The CDR3 has 13 residues. Germline-derived CDR1 and CDR2 are MNHEY and SVGAGI. The V gene lost 6 bases and the J gene lost 6 bases, with 15 bases spanning the gap. The CDR3 coding sequence is TGTGCCAGCAGAGGGGGGGGCGGAGGCGAGCAGTACTTC. Its translation: CASRGGGGGEQYF.

The chain joins TRBV6-5 to TRBJ2-7; 9 bases agree with TRBD2. Germline trimming cut 2 bases from V and 7 bases from J; bases unmatched to any gene: 6. This CDR3 spans 14 amino acids. Germline CDR1 is MNHEY and CDR2 is SVGAGI. CDR3 sequence reads: CASSYGGRVGEQYF. In nucleotides, the CDR3 is TGTGCCAGCAGTTACGGCGGGAGGGTAGGAGAGCAGTACTTC.

This chain joins TRBV19 and TRBJ2-7; 9 bases agree with TRBD1. Germline lookup yields CDR1 LNHDA and CDR2 SQIVND (reference sequence). The CDR3 spans 16 residues. With V trimmed by 5 bases and J by 2 bases, 10 bases remained unmatched. The CDR3 DNA is TGTGCCAGTAGTGCTCACACCGGGACAGGGACCTACGAGCAGTACTTC. As protein: CASSAHTGTGTYEQYF.